The TCR beta chain described here comes from a study of T cell responses to AZD1222 COVID-19 vaccine. CDR1 is LNHDA, CDR2 SQIVND, per germline (reference sequence). V lost 3 bases, J lost 1 base, and 12 bases lay in between. This CDR3 region has 15 residues. Some clones are missing from TCRdb's copy, which holds only in-frame ones; the method was immunoSEQ multiplex PCR. The table records 150,000 to 200,000 clones, about 90% of them present only once. The genes are TRBV19 and TRBJ1-1; no definite D call. The sequencing used peripheral blood, collected 28 days after the second AZD1222 dose. The origin of this receptor is an adult who received the AZD1222 COVID-19 vaccine. The CDR3 nucleotides are TGTGCCAGTAGTATCCTAGTAGGACGGAACACTGAAGCTTTCTTT. As protein: CASSILVGRNTEAFF.